This T cell receptor beta chain was identified during a study of T cells in Graves' hyperthyroidism and ophthalmopathy. CDR1 is SGHAT, CDR2 FQDESV, per germline (reference sequence). The ends were cut back, 4 bases at V and 6 bases at J, with 24 bases in the middle. The CDR3 is 17 amino acids. The patients, who ranged from 18 to 65 in age, presented with newly diagnosed hyperthyroidism lasting under 2 months. Amplification targeted TCR beta CDR3 regions from RNA transcripts. An initial round of RT-PCR targeting the TCR CDR3 relied on the HTBI primer set. One entry per CDR3 protein, called by TCRdb with MiXCR from the multiplex PCR reads. The profile shows 450,000 to 650,000 distinct CDR3 sequences, less than 25% of them singletons.

This chain links TRBV11-1 with TRBJ1-1; D is unclear. This clonotype originated in a man between 18 and 35 years old with Graves' hyperthyroidism. Sequences were obtained from blood. CDR3 sequence reads: CASSSASAGWDIAEAFF. The DNA of the CDR3 is TGTGCCAGCAGCTCCGCCTCTGCCGGGTGGGATATCGCTGAAGCTTTCTTT.